Sequencing of this T cell receptor (beta chain) was carried out in a study of T cell repertoires in cytomegalovirus infection. This clonotype was seen a few times. Its antigen remains unknown. The CDR3 runs 20 residues. The ends lost 1 base at V and 8 bases at J; junction bases unmatched: 25. The germline gives CDR1 SGHTS, CDR2 YDEGEE. MiXCR, applied by TCRdb to the reads, yields one record per CDR3 protein. The repertoire holds fewer than 1,000,000 distinct CDR3 sequences, roughly 31% seen once, with about an eighth in the top ten. The specimen comprised cultured CD8+ T cells from PBMCs, sampled from culture after CMV antigen stimulation. The genes are TRBV5-8 and TRBJ2-3; 7 nucleotides match TRBD1. The clonotype comes from a human donor in good health (CMV status not recorded). Some clones in this sample may be carry-over from other donors' samples. The CDR3 DNA reads TGTGCCAGCAGCTTGAATAGTGTGCGGGTCGCGGTGACAGGGCTAGTTACGCAGTATTTT. It specifies CASSLNSVRVAVTGLVTQYF.